The 5 T cell receptor beta chains listed next were all sequenced from one sample in a study of CD8 T cells in ankylosing spondylitis. From the 5' RACE reads, TCRdb called clonotypes with MiXCR, one entry per CDR3 protein. The sample shows 210,000 or so distinct CDR3 sequences, 8.2% of them seen only once. Sequenced sample: blood, either unsorted or a sorted T cell fraction (not recorded which). These receptors originate from a female donor with ankylosing spondylitis or in good health (not recorded which).

This clonotype was recorded at least ten times. The genes are TRBV29-1 and TRBJ2-7; D unclear. The CDR3 spans 14 residues. The V end lost 6 bases, the J end lost 0 bases, and 15 bases lay between the germline ends. Germline CDR1 reads SQVTM; CDR2 reads ANQGSEA. CDR3 loop: CSVLSPFDSYEQYF. The CDR3 DNA reads TGCAGCGTCCTCTCCCCCTTCGACTCCTACGAGCAGTACTTC.

In regard to this clonotype: A much larger clone lies a single base off, so this may be a read error. V is TRBV7-2 and J is TRBJ1-1; D remains unclear. The length of the CDR3 is 13 residues. Germline V lookup: CDR1 SGHTA, CDR2 FQGNSA. The CDR3 here is CASSLRMNTETFF. CDR3 in DNA: TGTGCCAGCAGCTTAAGAATGAACACTGAAACTTTCTTT.

This clonotype appeared many times. V is TRBV28 and J is TRBJ1-4; 8 bases agree with TRBD1. Germline CDR1 MDHEN, CDR2 SYDVKM. Trimming at V came to 2 bases and at J to 7 bases, leaving 9 bases not matched to a gene. The CDR3 length is 16 residues. CDR3 bases: TGTGCCAGCAGTTTAACCGAAGGTACAGGGGGTGAAAAACTGTTTTTT. It specifies CASSLTEGTGGEKLFF.

This clonotype showed up many times. The chain links TRBV3-1 to TRBJ1-2; TRBD1 is a possible D gene (6 bases). V was shortened by 4 bases and J by 8 bases, with 14 bases between the two germline ends. The CDR3 runs 13 residues. Germline values: CDR1 LGHDT, CDR2 YNNKEL (reference sequence). The CDR3 sequence is CASSPAGAGGYTF. DNA of the CDR3: TGTGCCAGCAGCCCTGCAGGGGCGGGAGGCTACACCTTC.

This clonotype was observed many times. The chain has TRBV6-5 and TRBJ2-7; perhaps TRBD2 as D (5 bases). The V and J ends lost 2 bases and 0 bases respectively, with 11 bases between them. The length of the CDR3 is 15 residues. From germline, CDR1 is MNHEY and CDR2 SVGAGI. CDR3 in amino acids: CASSYGRVSSYEQYF. In DNA, the CDR3 is TGTGCCAGCAGTTACGGGCGGGTCAGCTCCTACGAGCAGTACTTC.